Listed here is a single T cell receptor beta chain. Its antigen remains unidentified. Sequenced by immunoSEQ multiplex PCR; TCRdb stores in-frame clones only, minus some. The table lists approximately 150,000 clones, around nine tenths of them singletons, with roughly 9.9% in the top ten. There are 15 residues in the CDR3. In germline, CDR1 is SGHTA, CDR2 FQGTGA. V lost 4 bases and J 1 base, leaving 11 bases between the germline ends. The sample is drawn from a study of T cell responses to AZD1222 COVID-19 vaccine. The study's findings and limits: There were repertoire samples only from the period after the peak T cell response.

This specimen was peripheral blood, taken 28 days after the second AZD1222 dose. V usage is TRBV7-3 and J usage is TRBJ1-3, with D perhaps matching TRBD1 (6 bases). The sequence derives from an adult who received the AZD1222 COVID-19 vaccine. Here the CDR3 reads CASSSSGTSGNTIYF. The CDR3 DNA reads as TGTGCCAGCAGCTCATCCGGGACATCTGGAAACACCATATATTTT.